This T cell receptor beta chain was sequenced for a study of blood T cell repertoires in COVID-19. Libraries were prepared by immunoSEQ multiplex PCR; TCRdb keeps only in-frame clonotypes and omits some of them. The sample shows around 100,000 clones, around four fifths of them seen only once. There are 14 residues in the CDR3. CDR1 is SGHVS and CDR2 is FNYEAQ in the germline V gene. Trimming cost V 4 bases and J 7 bases; bases outside gene matches: 9. The gene calls are TRBV7-6 and TRBJ2-7, with 8 bases aligning to TRBD1. This receptor was obtained from a man aged 50-59 years with active or convalescent COVID-19. The sequenced sample consisted of peripheral blood. The CDR3 region has the DNA TGTGCCAGCAGCTCGAGTGACAGGGGACGGGAGCAGTACTTC. Amino acids: CASSSSDRGREQYF.